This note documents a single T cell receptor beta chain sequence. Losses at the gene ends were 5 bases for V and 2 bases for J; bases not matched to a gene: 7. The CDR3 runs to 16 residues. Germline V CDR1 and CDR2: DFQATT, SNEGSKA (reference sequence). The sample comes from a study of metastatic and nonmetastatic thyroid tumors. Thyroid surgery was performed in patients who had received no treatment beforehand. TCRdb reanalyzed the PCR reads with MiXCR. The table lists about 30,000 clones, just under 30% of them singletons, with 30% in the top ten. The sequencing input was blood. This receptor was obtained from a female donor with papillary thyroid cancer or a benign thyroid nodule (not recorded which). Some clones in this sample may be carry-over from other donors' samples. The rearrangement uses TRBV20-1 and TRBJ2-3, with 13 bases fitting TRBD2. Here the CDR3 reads CSAPGLAGAPTDTQYF. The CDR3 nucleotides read TGCAGTGCTCCAGGACTAGCGGGAGCGCCCACAGATACGCAGTATTTT.